The 27 T cell receptor beta chains below were found in one sample sequenced in a study of blood T cell repertoires in COVID-19. Method: immunoSEQ multiplex PCR; TCRdb's copy keeps in-frame clones and lacks some. The sample holds approximately 30,000 clones; roughly 89% are singletons and the top ten take about 16%. The sequenced sample was peripheral blood. Source of these receptors: a human donor in a cohort sampled during active COVID-19.

This chain links TRBV6-5 with TRBJ2-3; 8 bases agree with TRBD2. Per the germline V gene, CDR1 is MNHEY and CDR2 is SVGAGI. V was clipped by 6 bases and J by 5 bases; unmatched bases: 7. The CDR3 runs to 14 residues. CDR3 loop: CASSLAGGVDTQYF. The CDR3 DNA reads as TGTGCCAGCAGCCTCGCGGGAGGAGTAGATACGCAGTATTTT.

The chain links TRBV7-2 to TRBJ2-5, with a possible D match to TRBD2 (5 bases). This CDR3 has 14 residues. The germline V gene has CDR1 SGHTA and CDR2 FQGNSA. Trimming removed 1 base at V and 3 bases at J, with 9 bases between. The CDR3 loop reads CASSLVAGKETQYF. In DNA form, the CDR3 reads TGTGCCAGCAGCTTAGTTGCGGGCAAAGAGACCCAGTACTTC.

The V gene is TRBV5-1, the J gene TRBJ2-7, with D hard to call. This CDR3 has 14 amino acids. V lost 0 bases and J 4 bases, leaving 11 bases between the germline ends. Germline V gene sequence: CDR1 SGHRS, CDR2 YFSETQ. CDR3 residues: CASSLVSENYEQYF. CDR3 coding DNA: TGCGCCAGCAGCTTGGTTTCAGAAAATTACGAGCAGTACTTC.

This clone has just one count. The V call is TRBV5-1, the J call TRBJ2-2; 7 bases are a match to TRBD2. J was trimmed by 0 bases and V by 0 bases; bases with no gene match: 2. This CDR3 is 16 amino acids long. From germline, CDR1 is SGHRS and CDR2 YFSETQ. The CDR3 DNA is TGCGCCAGCAGCTTGGAGCTAGCGGCGAACACCGGGGAGCTGTTTTTT. Translating it yields CASSLELAANTGELFF.

The V call is TRBV7-2, the J call TRBJ2-1; unclear D gene. V dropped 5 bases and J dropped 4 bases, with 9 bases sitting between them. This CDR3 is 13 amino acids long. CDR1 and CDR2 from the germline V gene are SGHTA and FQGNSA. The CDR3 loop is CASSREVYNEQFF. In DNA form, the CDR3 reads TGTGCCAGCAGCCGAGAGGTATACAATGAGCAGTTCTTC. Full variable domain (rest looked up from reference TRBV7-2 and TRBJ2-1): GAGVSQSPSNKVTEKGKDVELRCDPISGHTALYWYRQSLGQGLEFLIYFQGNSAPDKSGLPSDRFSAERTGGSVSTLTIQRTQQEDSAVYLCASSREVYNEQFFGPGTRLTVL.

This sequence joins TRBV27 and TRBJ2-7, with no clear D. Trimming removed 4 bases from V and 3 bases from J, with 16 bases in between. Germline V gene sequence: CDR1 MNHEY, CDR2 SMNVEV (reference sequence). The CDR3 sequence is 15 residues long. Here the CDR3 DNA reads TGTGCCAGCAGTTCCGACTCGGAGATGGTCTACGAGCAGTACTTC. This translates into CASSSDSEMVYEQYF.

The V call is TRBV7-9, the J call TRBJ1-5, with 9 nucleotides matching TRBD1. V lost 5 bases and J lost 7; bases outside the gene matches: 6. Germline lookup yields CDR1 SEHNR and CDR2 FQNEAQ (reference sequence). This CDR3 is built from 14 residues. In DNA, the CDR3 is TGTGCCAGCAGCCCACAGACAGGGGGACAGCCCCAGCATTTT. This codes for CASSPQTGGQPQHF. The full variable domain, with the rest looked up from reference TRBV7-9 and TRBJ1-5, is DTGVSQNPRHKITKRGQNVTFRCDPISEHNRLYWYRQTLGQGPEFLTYFQNEAQLEKSRLLSDRFSAERPKGSFSTLEIQRTEQGDSAMYLCASSPQTGGQPQHFGDGTRLSIL.

The V and J genes are TRBV28 and TRBJ2-3, with D unclear. This CDR3 contains 14 residues. Deletions cut 4 bases from V and 2 bases from J, with 10 bases between. The germline CDR1 and CDR2 sequences are MDHEN and SYDVKM. DNA for the CDR3: TGTGCCAGCAGTTCACGAGCGCTCACAGATACGCAGTATTTT. The encoded protein is CASSSRALTDTQYF.

This CDR3 reads CAISERGGRYEQYF. The CDR3 bases are TGTGCCATCAGTGAGCGGGGGGGCAGGTACGAGCAGTACTTC. This chain joins TRBV10-3 and TRBJ2-7; 8 nucleotides line up with TRBD2. The germline CDR1 and CDR2 sequences are ENHRY and SYGVKD. The V gene end was trimmed by 2 bases and the J gene end by 4 bases; junction bases not matched to a gene: 4. CDR3 length equals 14 residues.

The J gene is TRBJ2-3, the V gene TRBV16; possibly TRBD2 for D (7 bases). Germline V gene data show CDR1 as KGHSY and CDR2 as FQNENV. V lost 4 bases and J 5 bases, leaving 19 bases between the germline ends. This CDR3 comprises 16 residues. The CDR3 sequence: CASSRAPGGQGDTQYF. The CDR3 nucleotides are TGTGCCAGCAGCCGCGCCCCCGGGGGGCAAGGAGATACGCAGTATTTT.

This chain links TRBV2 with TRBJ1-6; D is unresolved. CDR3 length: 13 amino acids. The germline CDR1 and CDR2 sequences are SNHLY and FYNNEI. Trimming shortened V by 6 bases and J by 6 bases, and 9 bases separated the two germline ends. CDR3 loop: CASRGEGNSPLHF. Here the CDR3 DNA reads TGTGCCAGCAGGGGTGAGGGTAATTCACCCCTCCACTTT.

The chain is built from TRBV7-2 and TRBJ1-3; TRBD1 matches at 7 bases. V trimming: 6 bases; J trimming: 2 bases; junction bases outside the gene matches: 10. Germline V gene data show CDR1 as SGHTA and CDR2 as FQGNSA. The CDR3 has 16 residues. The DNA of the CDR3 is TGTGCCAGCAGTCTCGACAGGGCAAATCCTGGAAACACCATATATTTT. It encodes CASSLDRANPGNTIYF.

This chain joins TRBV27 and TRBJ1-4, with D possibly matching TRBD1 (6 bases). V lost 2 bases, J lost 3 bases, and 10 bases lay in between. The length of the CDR3 is 15 residues. Germline assignment: CDR1 MNHEY and CDR2 SMNVEV (reference sequence). The DNA for the CDR3 is TGTGCCAGCAGTTTACTGGGGGCTGCTAATGAAAAACTGTTTTTT. It specifies CASSLLGAANEKLFF.

The table lists this clone with a count of one. J is TRBJ2-6 and V is TRBV3-1 (or the pseudogene TRBV3-2), with a tentative D call TRBD2 (6 bases). V lost 5 bases, J lost 1 base, and 15 bases lay in between. This CDR3 is built from 17 residues. Germline assignment: CDR1 LGHDT and CDR2 YNNKEL (reference sequence). The CDR3 bases are TGTGCCAGCAGCTCATCCTTCCGGGGGTCTGGGGCCAACGTCCTGACTTTC. Its protein is CASSSSFRGSGANVLTF.

CDR3 bases: TGTGCCAGCAGTTTATCGGACAGGGGCCACGAGCAGTACTTC. This gives the protein CASSLSDRGHEQYF. The rearrangement joins TRBV28 to TRBJ2-7; 9 nucleotides match TRBD1. V lost 1 base and J lost 5; bases outside the gene matches: 3. CDR3 length: 14 amino acids. Germline V gene sequence: CDR1 MDHEN, CDR2 SYDVKM. Using reference TRBV28 and TRBJ2-7 for the parts outside the CDR3, the full variable domain is DVKVTQSSRYLVKRTGEKVFLECVQDMDHENMFWYRQDPGLGLRLIYFSYDVKMKEKGDIPEGYSVSREKKERFSLILESASTNQTSMYLCASSLSDRGHEQYFGPGTRLTVT.

CDR3 protein: CASSLPTSGRQFTGELFF. For the CDR3, the DNA is TGTGCCAGCAGCCTCCCGACTAGCGGGAGGCAGTTTACCGGGGAGCTGTTTTTT. V and J are TRBV3-1 (or the pseudogene TRBV3-2) and TRBJ2-2, with TRBD2 matching over 13 bases. CDR1 is LGHDT and CDR2 is YNNKEL in the germline V gene (reference sequence). V shed 4 bases and J 5 bases; nucleotides not matched to a gene: 10. CDR3 length equals 18 residues.

The chain employs TRBV5-1 and TRBJ1-2; the match to TRBD1 covers 11 bases. The germline V gene has CDR1 SGHRS and CDR2 YFSETQ. V shed 4 bases and J 7 bases; nucleotides not matched to a gene: 3. The CDR3 sequence is 13 residues long. The CDR3 DNA sequence: TGCGCCAGCAGCGGGGACAGGGGGGTTGGCTACACCTTC. As protein: CASSGDRGVGYTF.

This chain links TRBV29-1 with TRBJ1-3, with D unresolved. Germline V lookup: CDR1 SQVTM, CDR2 ANQGSEA. CDR3 size: 14 residues. The V and J ends lost 5 bases and 0 bases respectively, with 11 bases between them. CDR3 amino acids: CSVSDSYSGNTIYF. The CDR3 DNA sequence: TGCAGCGTTTCGGACTCTTACTCTGGAAACACCATATATTTT.

V and J are TRBV3-1 (or the pseudogene TRBV3-2) and TRBJ2-2, with 7 bases identical to TRBD1. Per germline, CDR1 LGHDT and CDR2 YNNKEL (reference sequence). V lost 5 bases, J lost 5 bases, and 2 bases stayed unmatched. This CDR3 comprises 13 residues. The CDR3 coding sequence is TGTGCCAGCAGCGTACAGGGGACCGGGGAGCTGTTTTTT. Translating gives CASSVQGTGELFF.

The genes are TRBV2 and TRBJ2-6; D gene ambiguous. The CDR3 covers 14 residues. Germline CDR1 and CDR2: SNHLY and FYNNEI. The V gene lost 2 bases and the J gene lost 4 bases, with 6 bases spanning the gap. As DNA, the CDR3 is TGTGCCAGCAGTGAACACTCCGGGGCCAACGTCCTGACTTTC. Protein: CASSEHSGANVLTF.

V is TRBV6-5 and J is TRBJ1-1; tentative D call: TRBD1 (5 bases). This CDR3 comprises 14 residues. Germline V gene data show CDR1 as MNHEY and CDR2 as SVGAGI. The V end lost 9 bases, the J end lost 2 bases, and 16 bases lay between the germline ends. The CDR3 nucleotides read TGTGCCAGTGAGCTTGGGCAGGGAAACACTGAAGCTTTCTTT. Protein product: CASELGQGNTEAFF.

J is TRBJ1-2 and V is TRBV19, with 10 bases matching TRBD1. The CDR3 extends over 16 amino acids. Germline trimming cut 0 bases from V and 3 bases from J; bases unmatched to any gene: 4. The germline CDR1 and CDR2 sequences are LNHDA and SQIVND (reference sequence). Here the CDR3 DNA reads TGTGCCAGTAGTATAGAGTCGGACAGGGGGGACTATGGCTACACCTTC. Translated: CASSIESDRGDYGYTF.

This clone was counted a single time. The CDR3 DNA follows: TGTGCCAGCAGCCAAGAGGTGGCCCAGGAAAAACTGTTTTTT. It is translated as CASSQEVAQEKLFF. The chain couples TRBV3-1 (or the pseudogene TRBV3-2) to TRBJ1-4; D gene ambiguous. The CDR3 is 14 residues long. V lost 0 bases, J lost 8 bases, and 10 bases lay in between. Germline V CDR1 and CDR2: LGHDT, YNNKEL (reference sequence).

This chain joins TRBV29-1 and TRBJ1-2; 10 bases are a match to TRBD1. The junction had 1 base not matched to a gene; V was cut back by 6 bases and J by 3 bases. Looked up from germline, CDR1 is SQVTM and CDR2 is ANQGSEA. The length of the CDR3 is 12 residues. CDR3 nucleotides: TGCAGCGTGGGGACAGGGGACTATGGCTACACCTTC. This translates into CSVGTGDYGYTF.

The V call is TRBV2, the J call TRBJ1-4; TRBD1 matches 11 bases. The germline V gene encodes CDR1 SNHLY and CDR2 FYNNEI. The V and J ends lost 7 bases and 5 bases, in that order; junction bases with no gene match: 9. This CDR3 is 16 amino acids long. CDR3 in amino acids: CASNGQGAQPNEKLFF. DNA for the CDR3: TGTGCCAGCAATGGACAGGGGGCACAACCCAATGAAAAACTGTTTTTT.

The chain recombines TRBV3-1 (or the pseudogene TRBV3-2) with TRBJ1-6, with a possible D match to TRBD1 (5 bases). With 3 bases removed from V and 10 bases from J, the gap between germline ends came to 16 bases. Germline loops: CDR1 LGHDT, CDR2 YNNKEL (reference sequence). CDR3 length: 15 amino acids. CDR3 amino acids: CASSQEWGNQSPLHF. CDR3 in DNA: TGTGCCAGCAGCCAGGAGTGGGGCAACCAGTCACCCCTCCACTTT.

The rearrangement joins TRBV2 to TRBJ1-5; D call uncertain. Germline assignment: CDR1 SNHLY and CDR2 FYNNEI. The V end was cut by 4 bases, the J end by 0 bases, with 10 bases between. This CDR3 is 15 amino acids long. CDR3 protein: CASSVNAYSNQPQHF. The CDR3 nucleotides read TGTGCCAGCAGTGTTAACGCCTATAGCAATCAGCCCCAGCATTTT. Combining the CDR3 with reference TRBV2 and TRBJ1-5 gives the whole variable domain EPEVTQTPSHQVTQMGQEVILRCVPISNHLYFYWYRQILGQKVEFLVSFYNNEISEKSEIFDDQFSVERPDGSNFTLKIRSTKLEDSAMYFCASSVNAYSNQPQHFGDGTRLSIL.